This T cell receptor beta chain was recorded in a study of T-cell reconstitution after alpha-beta-depleted transplantation in children. This CDR3 is 16 amino acids long. V lost 3 bases, J lost 0 bases, and 12 bases lay in between. The TCRbeta library was prepared with unique molecular identifiers. MiXCR was run by TCRdb on the PCR reads, yielding one entry per CDR3 protein. This table holds hundreds of thousands of distinct CDR3 sequences, under 8.5% found once. Study-wide results and limits: T cells produced anew were the main source of T-cell counts and diversity one year after transplant.

This clonotype has just a few counts. Its antigen is not identified. V and J are TRBV12-3 or TRBV12-4 and TRBJ2-1; D remains unclear. This sequence was found in a male patient aged 2-9 years who had a stem cell transplant for acute myeloid leukemia, so the T cells may come from the graft donor. The sample consisted of PBMCs, mostly from graft donor cells, taken 360 days after TCRalphabeta/CD19-depleted stem cell transplant. Written as DNA, the CDR3 is TGTGCCAGCAGTTTTGGGCGGCTCCTCTCCTACAATGAGCAGTTCTTC. This gives the protein CASSFGRLLSYNEQFF.